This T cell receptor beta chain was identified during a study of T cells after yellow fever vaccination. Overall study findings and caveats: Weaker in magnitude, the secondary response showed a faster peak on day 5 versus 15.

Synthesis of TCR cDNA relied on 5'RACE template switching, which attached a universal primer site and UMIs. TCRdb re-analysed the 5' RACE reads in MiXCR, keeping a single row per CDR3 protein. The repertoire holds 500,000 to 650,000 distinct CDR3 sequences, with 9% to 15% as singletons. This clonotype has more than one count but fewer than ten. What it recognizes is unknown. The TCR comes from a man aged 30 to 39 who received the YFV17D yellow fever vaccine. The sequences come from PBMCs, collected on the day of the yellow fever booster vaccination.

The CDR3 DNA follows: TGTGCCAGCGATATTTGCCGCTGGACTGAAGCTTTCTTT. Translating it yields CASDICRWTEAFF. The V call is TRBV27, the J call TRBJ1-1, with no clear D. Per germline, CDR1 MNHEY and CDR2 SMNVEV (reference sequence). CDR3 length: 13 residues. With 8 bases removed from V and 5 bases from J, the gap between germline ends came to 15 bases.